This entry lists 5 T cell receptor beta chains sequenced from one sample in a study of shared clonotypes between healthy human individuals. Clones were read by immunoSEQ multiplex PCR, and TCRdb kept only the in-frame ones, dropping some. This table holds over 2 million clones, roughly 94% found once. CD45RO-negative, CCR7-positively selected cells formed the naive CD8 fraction, excluding terminally differentiated effector memory CD45RA+ cells. The sample taken for sequencing was naive CD8+ T cells sorted from blood. Receptor source: a man in his late teens or twenties in good health.

The chain joins TRBV27 to TRBJ2-2, with 7 positions matching TRBD1. The CDR3 loop spans 21 amino acids. Trimming took 5 bases from V and 0 from J; bases not matched to a gene: 21. Germline CDR1 and CDR2: MNHEY and SMNVEV (reference sequence). The CDR3 nucleotides are TGTGCCAGCAGTCTTAGCTATATCCTGGGTCGACAGGGACCGAACACCGGGGAGCTGTTTTTT. Translating gives CASSLSYILGRQGPNTGELFF.

This chain connects TRBV27 to TRBJ2-3, with a weak D call TRBD2 (7 bases). Trimming shortened V by 7 bases and J by 3 bases, and 14 bases separated the two germline ends. The CDR3 extends over 14 amino acids. The V gene's germline CDR1 is MNHEY and CDR2 SMNVEV (reference sequence). The CDR3 nucleotides read TGTGCCAGCATGGGGGCGGGGGATACAGATACGCAGTATTTT. Translated, it gives CASMGAGDTDTQYF.

This chain links TRBV5-1 with TRBJ2-7, with 10 bases matching TRBD2. The germline V gene encodes CDR1 SGHRS and CDR2 YFSETQ. After removal of 1 base from V and 0 bases from J, the junction contained 16 bases not matched to a gene. This CDR3 contains 20 residues. CDR3 region: CASSLRLAGAVESSSYEQYF. The CDR3 DNA follows: TGCGCCAGCAGCTTGCGGCTAGCGGGGGCCGTGGAATCGAGCTCCTACGAGCAGTACTTC.

To note about this clone: Within the sample, other DNA sequences also encode this same CDR3. This sequence joins TRBV4-1 and TRBJ2-7; 7 nucleotides match TRBD2. Germline CDR1 reads MGHRA; CDR2 reads YSYEKL. Trimming cost V 4 bases and J 2 bases; bases outside gene matches: 2. The CDR3 extends over 13 amino acids. CDR3 nucleotide sequence: TGCGCCAGCAGCCCGGGACTACCCTACGAGCAGTACTTC. Translating gives CASSPGLPYEQYF.

The chain links TRBV5-4 to TRBJ1-2, with D possibly being TRBD1 (5 bases). This CDR3 region has 15 residues. The germline V and J ends were trimmed by 0 bases and 4 bases, with 13 bases remaining between them. Germline V CDR1 and CDR2: SGHNT, YYREEE (reference sequence). The CDR3 DNA sequence: TGTGCCAGCAGCTTGGACAGGATCCCACTCTATGGCTACACCTTC. Residues: CASSLDRIPLYGYTF.